This T cell receptor (beta chain) stems from a study of blood T cell repertoires in COVID-19. Turning to the study itself: PBMCs, B-cell-depleted T cells, or T cells provided the cDNA or gDNA that made up the material.

The CDR3 spans 16 residues. Germline lookup yields CDR1 LGHDT and CDR2 YNNKEL (reference sequence). V gave up 3 bases and J gave up 2 bases; unmatched junction bases: 8. Methods used by the authors: Amplification of reference gene primers was used by the study to estimate nucleated cell counts. Produced via immunoSEQ multiplex PCR; TCRdb's table is partial and in-frame only. That table furnishes V, J and clone size, whereas the DNA furnished D and trimming. This table holds 70,000 to 90,000 clones, approximately 86% found once. The chain is built from TRBV3-1 (or the pseudogene TRBV3-2) and TRBJ2-3; the match to TRBD1 covers 7 bases. The sequenced sample consisted of peripheral blood. This clonotype originated in a man aged 45 to 65 with acute or convalescent COVID-19. Here the CDR3 DNA reads TGTGCCAGCAGCCATGCACCGGGACAGTACACAGATACGCAGTATTTT. It yields the protein CASSHAPGQYTDTQYF.